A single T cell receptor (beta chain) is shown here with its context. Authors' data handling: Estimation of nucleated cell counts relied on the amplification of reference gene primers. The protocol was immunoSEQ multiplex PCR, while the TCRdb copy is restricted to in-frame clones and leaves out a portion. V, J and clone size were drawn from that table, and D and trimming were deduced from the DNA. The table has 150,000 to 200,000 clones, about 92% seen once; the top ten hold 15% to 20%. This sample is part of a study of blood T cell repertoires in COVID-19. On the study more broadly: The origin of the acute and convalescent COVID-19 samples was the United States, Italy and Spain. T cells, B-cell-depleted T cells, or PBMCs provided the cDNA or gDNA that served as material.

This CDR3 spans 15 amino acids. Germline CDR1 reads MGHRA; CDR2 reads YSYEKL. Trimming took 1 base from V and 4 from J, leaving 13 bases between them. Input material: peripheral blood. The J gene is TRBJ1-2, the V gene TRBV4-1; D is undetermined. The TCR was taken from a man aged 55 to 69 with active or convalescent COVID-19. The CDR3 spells CASSQGEASIYGYTF. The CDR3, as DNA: TGCGCCAGCAGCCAAGGAGAGGCTTCAATCTATGGCTACACCTTC.